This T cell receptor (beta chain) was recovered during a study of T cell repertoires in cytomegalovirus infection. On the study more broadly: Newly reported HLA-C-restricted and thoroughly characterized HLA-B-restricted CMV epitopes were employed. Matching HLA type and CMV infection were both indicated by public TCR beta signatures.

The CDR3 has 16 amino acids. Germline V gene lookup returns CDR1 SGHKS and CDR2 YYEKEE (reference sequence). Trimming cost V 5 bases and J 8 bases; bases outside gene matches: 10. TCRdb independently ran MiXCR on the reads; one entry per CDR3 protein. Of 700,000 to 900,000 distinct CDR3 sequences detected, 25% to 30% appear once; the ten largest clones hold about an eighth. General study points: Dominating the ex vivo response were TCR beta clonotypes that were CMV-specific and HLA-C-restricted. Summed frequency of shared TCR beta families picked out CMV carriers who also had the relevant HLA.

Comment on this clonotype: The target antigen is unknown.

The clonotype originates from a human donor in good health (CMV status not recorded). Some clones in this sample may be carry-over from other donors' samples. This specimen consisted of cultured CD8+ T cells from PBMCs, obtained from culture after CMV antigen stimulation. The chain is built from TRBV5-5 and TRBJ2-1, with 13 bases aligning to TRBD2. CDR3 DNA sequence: TGTGCCAGCAGTCGTTGGGATGGACTAGCGGGGGATGAGCAGTTCTTC. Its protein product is CASSRWDGLAGDEQFF.